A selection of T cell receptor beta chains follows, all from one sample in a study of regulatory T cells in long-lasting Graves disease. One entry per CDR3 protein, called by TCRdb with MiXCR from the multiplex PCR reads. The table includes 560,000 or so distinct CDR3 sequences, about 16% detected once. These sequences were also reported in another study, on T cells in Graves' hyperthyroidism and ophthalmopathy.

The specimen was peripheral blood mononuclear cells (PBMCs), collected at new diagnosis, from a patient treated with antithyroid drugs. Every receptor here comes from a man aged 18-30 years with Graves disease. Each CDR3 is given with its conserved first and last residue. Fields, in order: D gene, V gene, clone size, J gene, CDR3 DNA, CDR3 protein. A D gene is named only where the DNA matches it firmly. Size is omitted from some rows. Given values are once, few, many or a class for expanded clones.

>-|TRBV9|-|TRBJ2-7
TGTGCCAGCAGCACCCGGACGGATCCCTACGAGCAGTACTTC
CASSTRTDPYEQYF
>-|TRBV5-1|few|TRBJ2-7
TGCGCCAGCAGCTTGGGGGTTGATAGCAGCTACGAGCAGTACTTC
CASSLGVDSSYEQYF
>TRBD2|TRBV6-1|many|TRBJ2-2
TGTGCCAGCACCCCACCGGGACTAGCGGGAGCCGGGGAGCTGTTTTTT
CASTPPGLAGAGELFF
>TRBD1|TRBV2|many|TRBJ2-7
TGTGCCAGCAGGAGGGACAGGAGCTCCTACGAGCAGTACTTC
CASRRDRSSYEQYF
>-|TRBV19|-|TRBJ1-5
TGTGCCACCTCCTCGGGGTACAGTCAGCCCCAGCATTTT
CATSSGYSQPQHF
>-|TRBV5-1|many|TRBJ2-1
TGCGCCAGCAGCTTATTGGCTAGTAGTCTCGATGAGCAGTTCTTC
CASSLLASSLDEQFF
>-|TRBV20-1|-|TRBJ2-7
TGCAGTGGGCGCGAGGGGGTCTACGAGCAGTACTTC
CSGREGVYEQYF
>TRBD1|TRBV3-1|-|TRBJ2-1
TGTGCCAGCAGCCCAAGACAGGGGAACTACAATGAGCAGTTCTTC
CASSPRQGNYNEQFF
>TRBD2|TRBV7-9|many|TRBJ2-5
TGTGCCAGCAGCTTAGCGATGGAGACTAGCGGGAGGGTCTGGACCCAGTACTTC
CASSLAMETSGRVWTQYF
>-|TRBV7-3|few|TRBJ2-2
TGTGCCAGCAGCTTAGATGGGTTCGGGGAGCTGTTTTTT
CASSLDGFGELFF
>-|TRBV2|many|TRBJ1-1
TGTGCCAGCAGGGTGGGGGTGGCCACTGAAGCTTTCTTT
CASRVGVATEAFF
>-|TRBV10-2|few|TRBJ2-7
TGCGCCAGCACTTTTGCAGGGGCCTACGAGCAGTACTTC
CASTFAGAYEQYF
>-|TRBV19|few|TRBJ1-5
TGTGCCAGCAGCACCGTACGCAATCAGCCCCAGCATTTT
CASSTVRNQPQHF
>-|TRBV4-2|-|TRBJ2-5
TGTGCCAGCAGCCATGAGGACAGTCAAGAGACCCAGTACTTC
CASSHEDSQETQYF
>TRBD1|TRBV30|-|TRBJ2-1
TGTGCCTGGAGTTTTGACAGGGAGCCCTACAATGAGCAGTTCTTC
CAWSFDREPYNEQFF
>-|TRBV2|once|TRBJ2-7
TGTGCCAGCAGTGAGGGGCAGGGGACAATCGGTTACGAGCAGTACTTC
CASSEGQGTIGYEQYF
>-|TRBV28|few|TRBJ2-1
TGTGCCAGCAGCGAGCTCGACAGGAGATACAATGAGCAGTTCTTC
CASSELDRRYNEQFF
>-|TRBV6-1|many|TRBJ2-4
TGTGCCAGCAGTCTCCCGGGGAGTCAGTACTTC
CASSLPGSQYF
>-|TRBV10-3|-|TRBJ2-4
TGTGCCATCAGTGGGGCTGGGAGCAAAAACATTCAGTACTTC
CAISGAGSKNIQYF
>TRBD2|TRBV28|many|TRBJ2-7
TGTGCCAGCAAGGCTAGCGGGAGTATATTACCCTACGAGCAGTACTTC
CASKASGSILPYEQYF
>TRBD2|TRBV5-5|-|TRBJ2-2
TGTGCCAGCAGCTTGGAATGGACTAGCGGGAACACCGGGGAGCTGTTTTTT
CASSLEWTSGNTGELFF
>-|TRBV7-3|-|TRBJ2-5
TGTGCCAGCAGCTCAGGGGGGGGGCAAGAGACCCAGTACTTC
CASSSGGGQETQYF
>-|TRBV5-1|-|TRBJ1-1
TGCGCCAGCAGCCGCCCTACCGCGGCAGGAACGGGCGGCACTGAAGCTTTCTTT
CASSRPTAAGTGGTEAFF
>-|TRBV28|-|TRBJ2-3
TGTGCCAGCAGCCCGAATCTGGGGGGTACGCAGTATTTT
CASSPNLGGTQYF
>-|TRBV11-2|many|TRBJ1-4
TGTGCCAGCAGCCTGTTGGGCTTGAGTGAAAAACTGTTTTTT
CASSLLGLSEKLFF
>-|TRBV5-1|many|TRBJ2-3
TGCGCCAGCAGCTTGGCAGGGCGCGGCACAGATACGCAGTATTTT
CASSLAGRGTDTQYF
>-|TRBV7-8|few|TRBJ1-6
TGTGCCAGCAGCGCGAGCTCCTATAATTCACCCCTCCACTTT
CASSASSYNSPLHF
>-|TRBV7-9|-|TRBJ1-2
TGTGCCAGCAGCCCGGGACGGACTACGAACTATGGCTACACCTTC
CASSPGRTTNYGYTF
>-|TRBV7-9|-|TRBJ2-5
TGTGCCAGCAGCTTCGGTTGGGGAGAGCAAGAGACCCAGTACTTC
CASSFGWGEQETQYF
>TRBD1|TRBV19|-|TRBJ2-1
TGTGCCACCCAGGGACAGGGCCGAGCGGGGCAGTTCTTC
CATQGQGRAGQFF
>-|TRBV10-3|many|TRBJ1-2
TGTGCCATCAGAGGGGCGGAGGGCTACACCTTC
CAIRGAEGYTF
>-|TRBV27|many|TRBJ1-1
TGTGCCAGCAGTTACAGGGTGGGCGTCACTGAAGCTTTCTTT
CASSYRVGVTEAFF
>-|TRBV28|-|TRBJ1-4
TGTGCCAGCAATCGCAGGGCTAGGACTAATGAAAAACTGTTTTTT
CASNRRARTNEKLFF
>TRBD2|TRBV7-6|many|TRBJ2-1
TGTGCCAGCAGCTTCGGGACTAGCGGGAGTTGGAGCTCCTACAATGAGCAGTTCTTC
CASSFGTSGSWSSYNEQFF
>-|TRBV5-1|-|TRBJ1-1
TGCGCCAGTCGTCTAGAACCCTCGAGCACTGAAGCTTTCTTT
CASRLEPSSTEAFF
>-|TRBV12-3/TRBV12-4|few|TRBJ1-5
TGTGCCAGCAGTTTCTCAGGGCAGCAGCCCCAGCATTTT
CASSFSGQQPQHF
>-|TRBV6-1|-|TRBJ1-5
TGTGCCAGCAGTGAAGTAGGAAATCAGCCCCAGCATTTT
CASSEVGNQPQHF
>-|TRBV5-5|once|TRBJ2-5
TGTGCCAGCAGCTTGGAAGGGCGGGATCGAGAGACCCAGTACTTC
CASSLEGRDRETQYF
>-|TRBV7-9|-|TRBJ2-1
TGTGCCAGCAGCTCTGAGCCGACCTACAATGAGCAGTTCTTC
CASSSEPTYNEQFF
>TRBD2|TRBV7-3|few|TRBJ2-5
TGTGCCAGCAGCTTAGTAGGGGGCGCCCTTACTAGCGGGGTGAAGACCCAGTACTTC
CASSLVGGALTSGVKTQYF
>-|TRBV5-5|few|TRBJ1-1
TGTGCCAGCAGCTTGGGGGGAATGGCCACTGAAGCTTTCTTT
CASSLGGMATEAFF
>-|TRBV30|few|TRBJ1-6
TGTGCCTGGAGTGTAACGGTATATAATTCACCCCTCCACTTT
CAWSVTVYNSPLHF
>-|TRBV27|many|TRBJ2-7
TGTGCCAGCAGCCCGACAGAGGTGGGTTACGAGCAGTACTTC
CASSPTEVGYEQYF